The sequence of this TCR beta chain was determined in a study of T cells in Graves' hyperthyroidism and ophthalmopathy. From roughly 9.2 ml of fresh peripheral blood, PBMCs were isolated. TCR beta CDR3 regions were amplified from RNA. During a first-round RT-PCR of the TCR CDR3, the HTBI primer set was used. A single record per CDR3 protein comes from TCRdb applying MiXCR to the multiplex PCR reads. The sample shows 500,000 to 550,000 distinct CDR3 sequences, 15% to 20% of them seen only once. The germline V gene has CDR1 SNHLY and CDR2 FYNNEI. The CDR3 sequence is 14 residues long. Unmatched junction bases numbered 3, after V lost 5 bases and J lost 1 base.

Source material: blood. This receptor was taken from a man aged 40-49 years with Graves' ophthalmopathy. The chain links TRBV2 to TRBJ2-3, with 7 bases matching TRBD2. The CDR3 loop is CASSTSAGTDTQYF. CDR3 in DNA: TGTGCCAGCAGTACTAGCGCGGGCACAGATACGCAGTATTTT.